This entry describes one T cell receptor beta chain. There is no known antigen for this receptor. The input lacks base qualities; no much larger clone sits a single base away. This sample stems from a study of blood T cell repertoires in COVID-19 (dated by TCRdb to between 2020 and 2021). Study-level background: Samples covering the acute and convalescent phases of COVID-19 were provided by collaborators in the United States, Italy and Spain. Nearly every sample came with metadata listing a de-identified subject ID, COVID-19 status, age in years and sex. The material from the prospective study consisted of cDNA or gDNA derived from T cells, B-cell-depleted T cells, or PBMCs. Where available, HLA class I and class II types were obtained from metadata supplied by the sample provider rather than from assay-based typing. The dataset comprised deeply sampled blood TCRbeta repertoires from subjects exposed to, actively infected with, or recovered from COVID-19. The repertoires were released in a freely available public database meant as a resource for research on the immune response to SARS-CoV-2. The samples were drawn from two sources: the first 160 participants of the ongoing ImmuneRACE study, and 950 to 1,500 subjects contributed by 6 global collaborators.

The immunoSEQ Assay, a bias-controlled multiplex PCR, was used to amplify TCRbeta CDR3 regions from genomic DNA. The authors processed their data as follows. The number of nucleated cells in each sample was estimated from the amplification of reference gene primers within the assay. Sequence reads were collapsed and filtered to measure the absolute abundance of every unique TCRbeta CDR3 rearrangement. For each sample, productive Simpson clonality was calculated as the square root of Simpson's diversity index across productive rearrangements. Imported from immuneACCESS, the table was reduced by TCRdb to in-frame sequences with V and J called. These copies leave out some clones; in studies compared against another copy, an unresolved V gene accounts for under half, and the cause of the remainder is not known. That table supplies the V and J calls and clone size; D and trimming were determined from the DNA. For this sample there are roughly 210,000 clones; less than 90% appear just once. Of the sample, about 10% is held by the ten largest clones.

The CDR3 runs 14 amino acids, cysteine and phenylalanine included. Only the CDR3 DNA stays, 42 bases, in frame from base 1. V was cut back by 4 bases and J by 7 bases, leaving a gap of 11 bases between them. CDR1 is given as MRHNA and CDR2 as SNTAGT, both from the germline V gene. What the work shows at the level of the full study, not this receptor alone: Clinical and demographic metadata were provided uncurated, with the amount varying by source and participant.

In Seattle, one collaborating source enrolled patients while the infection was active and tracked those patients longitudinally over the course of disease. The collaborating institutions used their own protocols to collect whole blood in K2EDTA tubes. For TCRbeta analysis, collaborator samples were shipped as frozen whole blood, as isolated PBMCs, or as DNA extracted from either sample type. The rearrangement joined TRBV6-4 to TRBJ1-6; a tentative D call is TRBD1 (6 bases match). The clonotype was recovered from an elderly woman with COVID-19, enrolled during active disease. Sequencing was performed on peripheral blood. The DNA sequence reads TGTGCCAGCAGTGGAGGTGGACAGAATTCACCCCTCCACTTT. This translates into CASSGGGQNSPLHF.